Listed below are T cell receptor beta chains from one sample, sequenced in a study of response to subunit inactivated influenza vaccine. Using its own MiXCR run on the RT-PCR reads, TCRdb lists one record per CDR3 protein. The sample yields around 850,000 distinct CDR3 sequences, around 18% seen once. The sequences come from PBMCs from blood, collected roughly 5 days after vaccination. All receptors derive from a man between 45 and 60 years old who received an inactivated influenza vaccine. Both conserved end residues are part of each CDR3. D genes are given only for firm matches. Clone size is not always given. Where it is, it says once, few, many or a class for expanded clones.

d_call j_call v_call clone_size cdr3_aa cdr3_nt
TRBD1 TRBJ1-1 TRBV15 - CATSRGVQGELNTEAFF TGTGCCACCAGCAGAGGGGTTCAGGGGGAGCTCAACACTGAAGCTTTCTTT
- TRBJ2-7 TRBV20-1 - CSARDNEQYF TGCAGTGCTAGAGACAACGAGCAGTACTTC
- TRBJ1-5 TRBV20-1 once CSARPRVNQPQHF TGCAGTGCCCGACCTCGGGTCAATCAGCCCCAGCATTTT
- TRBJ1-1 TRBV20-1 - CSARGWEGDTEAFF TGCAGTGCTAGAGGATGGGAGGGGGACACTGAAGCTTTCTTT
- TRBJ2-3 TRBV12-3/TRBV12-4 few CASIPGLQSTDTQYF TGTGCCAGCATTCCGGGACTCCAGAGCACAGATACGCAGTATTTT
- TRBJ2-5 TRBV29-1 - CSVRDSLGETQYF TGCAGCGTTCGGGACTCCCTGGGGGAGACCCAGTACTTC
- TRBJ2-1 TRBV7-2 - CASSQTSSPYNEQFF TGTGCCAGCAGCCAGACTAGTTCCCCCTACAATGAGCAGTTCTTC
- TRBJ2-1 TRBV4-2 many CASSQEQEAYYNEQFF TGTGCCAGCAGCCAAGAACAGGAGGCCTACTACAATGAGCAGTTCTTC
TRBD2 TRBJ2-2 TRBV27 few CASSLGTSGRVTGELFF TGTGCCAGCAGTTTAGGGACTAGCGGGAGGGTAACCGGGGAGCTGTTTTTT
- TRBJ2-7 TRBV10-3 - CAISGPAVYEQYF TGTGCCATCAGTGGGCCAGCGGTTTACGAGCAGTACTTC
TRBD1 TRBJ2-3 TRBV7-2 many CASSLTGQGEYF TGTGCCAGCAGCTTAACGGGACAGGGAGAGTATTTT
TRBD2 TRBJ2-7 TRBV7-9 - CASSPGTSGGYSYEQYF TGTGCCAGCAGCCCCGGGACTAGCGGGGGCTACTCCTACGAGCAGTACTTC
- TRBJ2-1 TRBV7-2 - CASSLAKVVVF TGTGCCAGCAGCTTAGCGAAGGTAGTCGTTTTC
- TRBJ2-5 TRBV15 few CATSTQPGSETQYF TGTGCCACCAGCACCCAGCCCGGATCAGAGACCCAGTACTTC
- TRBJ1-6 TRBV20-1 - CSATRDGTVPGPLHF TGCAGTGCTACCCGAGACGGGACCGTCCCGGGACCCCTCCACTTT
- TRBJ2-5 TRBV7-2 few CASSQNTPANF TGTGCCAGCAGTCAAAACACCCCAGCCAACTTC
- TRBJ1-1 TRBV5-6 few CASSSPPQMNTEAFF TGTGCCAGCAGCTCGCCTCCACAGATGAACACTGAAGCTTTCTTT
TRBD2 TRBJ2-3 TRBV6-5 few CASSWVRGGTDTQYF TGTGCCAGCAGTTGGGTGCGGGGGGGAACAGATACGCAGTATTTT
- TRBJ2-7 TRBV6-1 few CASLVDSYEQYF TGTGCCAGCTTGGTGGATTCCTACGAGCAGTACTTC
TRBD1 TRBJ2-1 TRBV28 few CASKRGGGEQFF TGTGCCAGCAAACGAGGGGGCGGTGAGCAGTTCTTC
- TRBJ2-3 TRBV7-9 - CASSYTDVTDTQYF TGTGCCAGCAGCTATACGGACGTTACAGATACGCAGTATTTT
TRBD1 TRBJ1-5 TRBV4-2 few CASSQDAGTGNQPQHF TGTGCCAGCAGCCAGGACGCCGGGACAGGGAATCAGCCCCAGCATTTT
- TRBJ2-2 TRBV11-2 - CASSLQSGGGANTGELFF TGTGCCAGCAGCTTACAGTCAGGGGGGGGAGCAAACACCGGGGAGCTGTTTTTT
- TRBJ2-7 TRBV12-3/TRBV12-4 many CASSFPSSYEQYF TGTGCCAGCAGTTTTCCCAGCTCCTACGAGCAGTACTTC
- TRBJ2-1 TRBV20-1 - CSARDVFRDHHYNEQFF TGCAGTGCTAGAGATGTATTTCGGGATCATCACTACAATGAGCAGTTCTTC
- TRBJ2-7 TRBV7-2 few CASSTRTSLYEQYF TGTGCCAGCAGCACCCGGACGTCCCTCTACGAGCAGTACTTC
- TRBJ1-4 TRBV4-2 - CASSQVLNEKLFF TGTGCCAGCAGCCAGGTGCTTAATGAAAAACTGTTTTTT
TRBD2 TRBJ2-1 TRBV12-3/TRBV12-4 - CASSPLTSGGYNEQFF TGTGCCAGCAGTCCCTTGACTAGCGGGGGCTACAATGAGCAGTTCTTC
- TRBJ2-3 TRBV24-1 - CATSDLRGRTDTQYF TGTGCCACCAGTGATTTGCGGGGCCGCACAGATACGCAGTATTTT
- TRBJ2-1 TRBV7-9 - CASSNDRKQFF TGTGCCAGCAGCAACGACAGAAAGCAGTTCTTC